The 3 T cell receptor beta chains listed next were all sequenced from one sample in a study of shared clonotypes between healthy human individuals. CD45RO-negative, CCR7-selected cells formed the naive CD8 fraction, which excluded terminally differentiated effector memory CD45RA+ cells. The table came from immunoSEQ multiplex PCR; TCRdb's copy has only in-frame clones and leaves some out. The data show millions of clones, about 94% seen once. The specimen sequenced was naive CD8+ T cells sorted from blood. All receptors come from a man aged 18 to 30 in good health.

In this sample, this clone turned up once. The chain links TRBV19 to TRBJ1-4; a possible D gene is TRBD1 (5 bases). Trimming took off 7 bases at V and 5 bases at J, with 17 bases between the two ends. The CDR3 is made up of 15 amino acids. Germline CDR1 and CDR2: LNHDA and SQIVND (reference sequence). CDR3 sequence (DNA): TGTGCCAGTAATCACCCCGGACGGACAAATGAAAAACTGTTTTTT. Amino acid sequence: CASNHPGRTNEKLFF. Drawing the rest from reference TRBV19 and TRBJ1-4, the complete variable domain is DGGITQSPKYLFRKEGQNVTLSCEQNLNHDAMYWYRQDPGQGLRLIYYSQIVNDFQKGDIAEGYSVSREKKESFPLTVTSAQKNPTAFYLCASNHPGRTNEKLFFGSGTQLSVL.

This chain links TRBV9 with TRBJ2-3; no definite D call. The CDR3 is 12 amino acids. V lost 0 bases to trimming and J lost 9 bases, with 8 bases between them. Germline V CDR1 and CDR2: SGDLS, YYNGEE. The CDR3 nucleotides read TGTGCCAGCAGCGTAGGGGCAGGAACGCAGTATTTT. Translating it yields CASSVGAGTQYF.

This clone was detected only once. This sample also contains other DNA sequences that code for the same CDR3. The rearrangement links TRBV4-3 to TRBJ2-7, with unresolved D. V shed 1 base and J shed 4 bases, with 11 bases lying between them. The V gene's germline CDR1 is LGHNA and CDR2 YSLEER. The CDR3 is 14 amino acids. The CDR3 nucleotides are TGCGCCAGCAGCCAAGGGACCGGGTTGTACGAGCAGTACTTC. It encodes CASSQGTGLYEQYF.